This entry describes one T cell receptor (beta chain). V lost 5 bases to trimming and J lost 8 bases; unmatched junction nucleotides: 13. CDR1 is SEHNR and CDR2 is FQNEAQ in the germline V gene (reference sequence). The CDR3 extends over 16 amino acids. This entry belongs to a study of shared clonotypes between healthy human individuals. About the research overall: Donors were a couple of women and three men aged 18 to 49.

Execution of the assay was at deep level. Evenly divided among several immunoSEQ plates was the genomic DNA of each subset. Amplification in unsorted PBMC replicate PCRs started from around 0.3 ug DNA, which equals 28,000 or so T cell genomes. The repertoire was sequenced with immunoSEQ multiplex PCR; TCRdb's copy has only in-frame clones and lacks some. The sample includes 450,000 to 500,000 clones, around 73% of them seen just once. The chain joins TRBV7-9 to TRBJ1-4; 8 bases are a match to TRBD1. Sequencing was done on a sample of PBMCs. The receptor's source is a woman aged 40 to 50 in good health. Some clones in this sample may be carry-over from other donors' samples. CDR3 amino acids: CASSSGGTGITEKLFF. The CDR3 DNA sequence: TGTGCCAGCAGCAGTGGGGGGACAGGCATAACGGAAAAACTGTTTTTT.